These 31 T cell receptor beta chains were all obtained from the same sample, sequenced in a study of blood T cell repertoires in COVID-19. Generated by immunoSEQ multiplex PCR, the TCRdb table keeps only in-frame clones and is missing some. The table lists about 200,000 clones, 80% to 85% of them singletons. The material sequenced was peripheral blood. The origin of the receptors is a human donor in a cohort sampled during active COVID-19.

The chain has TRBV28 and TRBJ1-5; TRBD1 is a possible D gene (6 bases). Trimming cost V 5 bases and J 4 bases, with 18 bases left between them. This CDR3 comprises 16 residues. CDR1 and CDR2 (germline): MDHEN, SYDVKM. CDR3 protein: CASSPLGGATNQPQHF. The CDR3 DNA reads TGTGCCAGCAGTCCCCTGGGGGGGGCGACGAATCAGCCCCAGCATTTT. The variable domain in full, completed from reference TRBV28 and TRBJ1-5, reads DVKVTQSSRYLVKRTGEKVFLECVQDMDHENMFWYRQDPGLGLRLIYFSYDVKMKEKGDIPEGYSVSREKKERFSLILESASTNQTSMYLCASSPLGGATNQPQHFGDGTRLSIL.

This chain connects TRBV18 to TRBJ1-3; 7 nucleotides match TRBD1. Trimming removed 5 bases from V and 0 bases from J; junction bases left unmatched: 1. There are 14 residues in the CDR3. Germline CDR1 reads KGHSH; CDR2 reads LQKENI. This CDR3 is CASSWDSSGNTIYF. Here the CDR3 DNA reads TGTGCCAGCTCATGGGACAGCTCTGGAAACACCATATATTTT.

The CDR3 loop is CASSLNRGRDGYTF. The CDR3 DNA sequence: TGTGCCAGCAGCTTAAACAGGGGGCGCGATGGCTACACCTTC. The J gene is TRBJ1-2, the V gene TRBV7-2; 9 bases are shared with TRBD1. This CDR3 region has 14 residues. With V trimmed by 2 bases and J by 6 bases, 4 bases remained unmatched. CDR1 SGHTA and CDR2 FQGNSA come from the germline V gene.

This chain links TRBV5-4 with TRBJ2-7, with D possibly matching TRBD2 (6 bases). V dropped 0 bases and J dropped 2 bases, with 9 bases sitting between them. Germline V gene data show CDR1 as SGHNT and CDR2 as YYREEE (reference sequence). The length of the CDR3 is 14 residues. CDR3 DNA sequence: TGTGCCAGCAGCTTGGTTGGCGGGACCTACGAGCAGTACTTC. Encoded protein: CASSLVGGTYEQYF.

The sample holds a few counts of this clone. This sequence joins TRBV27 and TRBJ1-3; D gene unclear. The CDR3 loop spans 16 amino acids. Trimming took off 3 bases at V and 0 bases at J, with 12 bases between the two ends. The germline V gene has CDR1 MNHEY and CDR2 SMNVEV (reference sequence). This CDR3 reads CASSFISLSSGNTIYF. In nucleotides, the CDR3 is TGTGCCAGCAGTTTCATAAGCCTGAGCTCTGGAAACACCATATATTTT.

This chain connects TRBV3-1 (or the pseudogene TRBV3-2) to TRBJ2-1, with TRBD2 matching 10 bases. The germline V gene has CDR1 LGHDT and CDR2 YNNKEL (reference sequence). J gave up 9 bases and V 0 bases, and 5 bases lay outside the gene matches. There are 15 residues in the CDR3. The CDR3 loop reads CASSQDLAGAGEQFF. CDR3 DNA sequence: TGTGCCAGCAGCCAAGATCTAGCGGGAGCCGGTGAGCAGTTCTTC.

CDR3 amino acids: CASSYPGQGGNQPQHF. CDR3 DNA: TGTGCCAGCAGTTACCCTGGACAGGGGGGAAATCAGCCCCAGCATTTT. The chain carries TRBV6-6 and TRBJ1-5; 10 bases are shared with TRBD1. CDR1 is MNHNY and CDR2 is SVGAGI in the germline V gene (reference sequence). V lost 2 bases to trimming and J lost 4 bases; unmatched junction nucleotides: 5. The CDR3 sequence is 16 residues long.

The chain carries TRBV28 and TRBJ1-2, with D unclear. CDR3 size: 15 residues. The V end was cut by 2 bases, the J end by 0 bases, with 10 bases between. Germline assignment: CDR1 MDHEN and CDR2 SYDVKM. CDR3 DNA sequence: TGTGCCAGCAGTTTACCGGGGTTAGCTAACTATGGCTACACCTTC. It yields the protein CASSLPGLANYGYTF.

As regards this clone: The junction differs from germline at one of its ends, possibly a read error. The chain recombines TRBV6-5 with TRBJ1-1; D gene uncertain. The CDR3 has 14 residues. The V gene's germline CDR1 is MNHEY and CDR2 SVGAGI. For the CDR3, the DNA is TGTGCCAGCAGTTACTCAGCGTCTAGTCCTGACGCTTTCTTT. This encodes CASSYSASSPDAFF.

The chain is built from TRBV20-1 and TRBJ2-2; TRBD1 matches 10 bases. The germline V gene encodes CDR1 DFQATT and CDR2 SNEGSKA (reference sequence). This CDR3 region has 15 residues. Trimming took 3 bases from V and 7 from J; bases not matched to a gene: 8. The CDR3 spells CSASRDRGPHGELFF. CDR3 sequence (DNA): TGCAGTGCTAGTCGGGACAGGGGCCCCCACGGGGAGCTGTTTTTT.

This chain joins TRBV2 and TRBJ2-7; D possibly corresponds to TRBD2 (5 bases). Germline-derived CDR1 and CDR2 are SNHLY and FYNNEI. The CDR3 is 12 residues long. Trimming cost V 6 bases and J 7 bases, with 13 bases left between them. The CDR3 sequence: CASRPDYEEQYF. CDR3 nucleotides: TGTGCCAGCAGGCCCGACTACGAAGAGCAGTACTTC.

The chain has TRBV5-6 and TRBJ2-7; 8 positions match TRBD1. Losses at the gene ends were 1 base for V and 2 bases for J; bases not matched to a gene: 5. CDR1 and CDR2 (germline): SGHDT, YYEEEE. The CDR3 runs 15 residues. This chain's CDR3 is CASSLWWTGPYEQYF. The DNA of the CDR3 is TGTGCCAGCAGCTTGTGGTGGACAGGGCCCTACGAGCAGTACTTC.

This chain connects TRBV30 to TRBJ1-1; D ambiguous. The ends were cut back, 2 bases at V and 6 bases at J, with 7 bases in the middle. CDR1 is GTSNPN and CDR2 is SVGIG in the germline V gene (reference sequence). The CDR3 sequence is 11 residues long. The CDR3 coding sequence is TGTGCCTGGAGTCCCCCGGCTGAAGCTTTCTTT. Translating gives CAWSPPAEAFF.

The chain uses TRBV2 and TRBJ2-5, with a weak D call TRBD2 (6 bases). The CDR3 has 13 amino acids. V lost 7 bases and J lost 1, with 10 bases in between. Per the germline V gene, CDR1 is SNHLY and CDR2 is FYNNEI. The CDR3 DNA reads TGTGCCAGCATTCCGGGACTCCAAGAGACCCAGTACTTC. Translation: CASIPGLQETQYF.

The V and J genes are TRBV4-3 and TRBJ1-4; 9 bases fit TRBD1. Germline CDR1 is LGHNA and CDR2 is YSLEER. This CDR3 contains 15 residues. V lost 1 base and J lost 4; bases outside the gene matches: 1. The CDR3 DNA is TGCGCCAGCAGCCAAGGGGACAGGGATAATGAAAAACTGTTTTTT. It translates to CASSQGDRDNEKLFF.

The chain has TRBV7-9 and TRBJ2-6; D is perhaps TRBD2 (6 bases). V lost 5 bases and J lost 2, with 19 bases in between. Per germline, CDR1 SEHNR and CDR2 FQNEAQ (reference sequence). CDR3 length: 18 residues. The CDR3, as DNA: TGTGCCAGCAGCCTTAGTGGGGCTAGGGAGGCTGGGGCCAACGTCCTGACTTTC. Its translation: CASSLSGAREAGANVLTF.

V usage is TRBV19 and J usage is TRBJ2-1; 10 nucleotides line up with TRBD2. Germline values: CDR1 LNHDA, CDR2 SQIVND (reference sequence). Trimming at V came to 5 bases and at J to 0 bases, leaving 1 base not matched to a gene. The CDR3 sequence is 15 residues long. CDR3 sequence (DNA): TGTGCCAGTAGTCCTAGCGGGAGCTCCTACAATGAGCAGTTCTTC. This encodes CASSPSGSSYNEQFF.

In DNA, the CDR3 is TGCGCCAGCAGCTTGTCCAAATCCTATAATTCACCCCTCCACTTT. Translation gives CASSLSKSYNSPLHF. This chain joins TRBV5-1 and TRBJ1-6, with no clear D. Germline V lookup: CDR1 SGHRS, CDR2 YFSETQ. Trimming removed 1 base at V and 1 base at J, with 6 bases between. CDR3 size: 15 residues. The full variable domain, with the rest looked up from reference TRBV5-1 and TRBJ1-6, is KAGVTQTPRYLIKTRGQQVTLSCSPISGHRSVSWYQQTPGQGLQFLFEYFSETQRNKGNFPGRFSGRQFSNSRSEMNVSTLELGDSALYLCASSLSKSYNSPLHFGNGTRLTVT.

This chain joins TRBV3-1 (or the pseudogene TRBV3-2) and TRBJ2-7; D may be TRBD1 (6 bases). Germline-derived CDR1 and CDR2 are LGHDT and YNNKEL (reference sequence). The V end was cut by 3 bases, the J end by 5 bases, with 17 bases between. The CDR3 runs 15 residues. CDR3 in amino acids: CASSQAGTGSHEQYF. The CDR3 nucleotides are TGTGCCAGCAGCCAGGCCGGCACAGGGTCCCACGAGCAGTACTTC.

The rearrangement uses TRBV7-2 and TRBJ1-2; 9 bases are a match to TRBD1. The length of the CDR3 is 15 residues. The germline CDR1 and CDR2 sequences are SGHTA and FQGNSA. The V and J ends lost 5 bases and 8 bases, in that order; junction bases with no gene match: 12. For the CDR3, the DNA is TGTGCCAGCAGCCCTCAGGACAGGGGCTCTTACGGCTACACCTTC. Amino acids: CASSPQDRGSYGYTF.

This clone was recorded only once. The CDR3 sequence is CASSLGGASEAFF. In nucleotides, the CDR3 is TGCGCCAGCAGCTTGGGGGGCGCCTCTGAAGCTTTCTTT. The rearrangement uses TRBV5-1 and TRBJ1-1; the D gene is possibly TRBD1 (5 bases). Trimming stripped 0 bases from V and 6 bases from J, with 9 bases between. The CDR3 contains 13 residues. CDR1 is SGHRS, CDR2 YFSETQ, per germline.

There are many counts of this clone. J is TRBJ2-7 and V is TRBV3-1 (or the pseudogene TRBV3-2); TRBD2 aligns across 7 bases. This CDR3 spans 15 amino acids. The V gene end was trimmed by 1 base and the J gene end by 7 bases; junction bases not matched to a gene: 10. CDR1 and CDR2 (germline): LGHDT, YNNKEL (reference sequence). The CDR3 nucleotides are TGTGCCAGCAGCCAAGGAGGGAGGGCCTCATGGGAGCAGTACTTC. Encoded protein: CASSQGGRASWEQYF.

This clone was observed once. The chain is built from TRBV12-3 or TRBV12-4 and TRBJ2-1, with D possibly TRBD2 on 5 matching bases. The CDR3 has 13 amino acids. The V and J ends lost 3 bases and 4 bases respectively, with 7 bases between them. CDR3 bases: TGTGCCAGCAGTTTTCGAGGGTACAATGAGCAGTTCTTC. This codes for CASSFRGYNEQFF.

The rearrangement joins TRBV15 to TRBJ2-7, with 9 bases that match TRBD2. Trimming took 8 bases from V and 5 from J; bases not matched to a gene: 13. Germline CDR1 is LNHNV and CDR2 is YYDKDF (reference sequence). CDR3 size: 15 residues. CDR3: CATRPGLAGVNEQYF. The DNA for the CDR3 is TGTGCCACCCGCCCGGGGTTAGCGGGAGTAAACGAGCAGTACTTC.

On this clone itself: Other DNA sequences in this specimen translate into the identical CDR3. The CDR3 coding sequence is TGTGCCAGCAGTTACTCGCGGGGGTCTGGAAACACCATATATTTT. Translation gives CASSYSRGSGNTIYF. The chain joins TRBV6-5 to TRBJ1-3; TRBD1 might be the D (5 bases). This CDR3 comprises 15 residues. The germline gives CDR1 MNHEY, CDR2 SVGAGI. V dropped 0 bases and J dropped 1 base, with 7 bases sitting between them.

This clone was recorded a few times. The chain employs TRBV5-1 and TRBJ2-7, with a possible D match to TRBD1 (6 bases). V gave up 4 bases and J gave up 3 bases, with 17 bases separating them. Germline CDR1 is SGHRS and CDR2 is YFSETQ. There are 15 residues in the CDR3. The CDR3: CASSPTGGPNYEQYF. The CDR3 coding sequence is TGCGCCAGCAGCCCGACAGGCGGACCAAACTACGAGCAGTACTTC. Drawing the rest from reference TRBV5-1 and TRBJ2-7, the complete variable domain is KAGVTQTPRYLIKTRGQQVTLSCSPISGHRSVSWYQQTPGQGLQFLFEYFSETQRNKGNFPGRFSGRQFSNSRSEMNVSTLELGDSALYLCASSPTGGPNYEQYFGPGTRLTVT.

V gene TRBV25-1 combines with J gene TRBJ1-4; D perhaps matches TRBD1 (6 bases). CDR1 is MGHDK and CDR2 is SYGVNS in the germline V gene. The CDR3 has 16 residues. Trimming stripped 3 bases from V and 0 bases from J, with 11 bases between. CDR3 residues: CASSDGQFATNEKLFF. CDR3 coding DNA: TGTGCCAGCAGTGACGGACAGTTTGCAACTAATGAAAAACTGTTTTTT. Full variable domain (remainder filled in from reference TRBV25-1 and TRBJ1-4): EADIYQTPRYLVIGTGKKITLECSQTMGHDKMYWYQQDPGMELHLIHYSYGVNSTEKGDLSSESTVSRIRTEHFPLTLESARPSHTSQYLCASSDGQFATNEKLFFGSGTQLSVL.

The chain uses TRBV4-3 and TRBJ1-2; 7 bases are shared with TRBD1. J gave up 2 bases and V 3 bases, and 0 bases lay outside the gene matches. Looked up from germline, CDR1 is LGHNA and CDR2 is YSLEER. The CDR3 spans 13 residues. The CDR3 DNA is TGCGCCAGCAGCCAGGGACAGAACTATGGCTACACCTTC. Residues: CASSQGQNYGYTF.

The V gene is TRBV7-9, the J gene TRBJ2-1; 9 nucleotides match TRBD2. The CDR3 loop spans 16 amino acids. The J segment lost 6 bases and the V segment lost 6 bases, leaving 12 bases of the junction unmatched. Germline loops: CDR1 SEHNR, CDR2 FQNEAQ (reference sequence). The CDR3 region is CASRSSGGPRLNEQFF. CDR3 nucleotide sequence: TGTGCCAGCAGAAGTAGCGGGGGCCCTAGACTCAATGAGCAGTTCTTC.

The chain uses TRBV7-2 and TRBJ2-1; the D gene is possibly TRBD1 (5 bases). Germline V gives CDR1 SGHTA, CDR2 FQGNSA. The V gene lost 6 bases and the J gene lost 0 bases, with 12 bases spanning the gap. The CDR3 is 15 amino acids. The CDR3 loop is CASRTMGLSYNEQFF. CDR3 DNA sequence: TGTGCCAGCAGGACGATGGGGCTCTCCTACAATGAGCAGTTCTTC.

The chain recombines TRBV19 with TRBJ2-1, with a tentative D call TRBD1 (6 bases). The CDR3 loop spans 14 amino acids. The germline V gene encodes CDR1 LNHDA and CDR2 SQIVND (reference sequence). V lost 5 bases, J lost 3 bases, and 11 bases lay in between. The CDR3, as DNA: TGTGCCAGTAGTGACCGGGACAACTACAATGAGCAGTTCTTC. This sequence encodes CASSDRDNYNEQFF.